Sequencing of this TCR beta chain was carried out in a study of shared clonotypes between healthy human individuals. Sequenced by immunoSEQ multiplex PCR; TCRdb stores in-frame clones only, minus some. The table has 2 million to 2.5 million clones, 95% seen once. Germline-derived CDR1 and CDR2 are SGHRS and YFSETQ. The CDR3 runs to 14 residues. V dropped 4 bases and J dropped 6 bases, with 17 bases sitting between them. This chain joins TRBV5-1 and TRBJ2-7, with D unresolved. Sequenced material: naive CD4+ T cells sorted from blood. This sample's subset: CD45RA+ positively selected. This sequence originates from a man younger than 35 in good health. This CDR3 reads CASSPGLSFSEQYF. In DNA, the CDR3 is TGCGCCAGCAGCCCGGGCCTTAGCTTCTCCGAGCAGTACTTC. The full variable domain, its missing parts supplied by reference TRBV5-1 and TRBJ2-7, is KAGVTQTPRYLIKTRGQQVTLSCSPISGHRSVSWYQQTPGQGLQFLFEYFSETQRNKGNFPGRFSGRQFSNSRSEMNVSTLELGDSALYLCASSPGLSFSEQYFGPGTRLTVT.